The 32 T cell receptor beta chains reported below all come from one sample, sequenced in a study of T cell clonotyping in hematopoietic cell transplantation. Using immunoSEQ multiplex PCR, the repertoire was profiled, and TCRdb retains in-frame clones only, with some absent. The repertoire consists of approximately 75,000 clones, with about 94% occurring once and the leading ten covering around 1.6%. Source material: peripheral blood mononuclear cells. The receptors come from a man between 45 and 60 years old in good health. Some clones in this sample may be carry-over from other donors' samples.

The chain couples TRBV2 to TRBJ1-1; D unresolved. Germline values: CDR1 SNHLY, CDR2 FYNNEI. The ends were cut back, 6 bases at V and 1 base at J, with 12 bases in the middle. The CDR3 contains 14 residues. The CDR3 protein is CASRVYSPNTEAFF. The CDR3 region has the DNA TGTGCCAGCAGAGTTTATAGTCCGAACACTGAAGCTTTCTTT.

The CDR3 DNA reads as TGTGCCAGCAGTGGATCCGGGACAGACCTAAACATTCAGTACTTC. Translated, it gives CASSGSGTDLNIQYF. This chain links TRBV28 with TRBJ2-4; 7 bases fit TRBD1. With V trimmed by 5 bases and J by 6 bases, 10 bases remained unmatched. The CDR3 sequence is 15 residues long. Germline CDR1 and CDR2: MDHEN and SYDVKM.

The rearrangement links TRBV5-6 to TRBJ2-7; no definite D call. The germline V gene has CDR1 SGHDT and CDR2 YYEEEE. The V end lost 4 bases, the J end lost 5 bases, and 7 bases lay between the germline ends. CDR3 length: 11 amino acids. CDR3 in amino acids: CASSTLDEQYF. The CDR3 bases are TGTGCCAGCAGCACCTTGGACGAGCAGTACTTC. Supplemented by reference TRBV5-6 and TRBJ2-7, the full variable domain reads DAGVTQSPTHLIKTRGQQVTLRCSPKSGHDTVSWYQQALGQGPQFIFQYYEEEERQRGNFPDRFSGHQFPNYSSELNVNALLLGDSALYLCASSTLDEQYFGPGTRLTVT.

Notes on this clone: A read error may account for a junction end that differs from germline. The chain combines TRBV7-2 with TRBJ1-2; 8 bases agree with TRBD1. CDR1 and CDR2 (germline): SGHTA, FQGNSA. This CDR3 spans 14 amino acids. CDR3 amino acids: CASTLNQGAYGYTF. CDR3 bases: TGTGCCAGCACCTTAAACCAGGGGGCCTATGGCTACACCTTC.

This chain uses TRBV10-3 with TRBJ2-5, with TRBD2 matching 14 bases. Germline-derived CDR1 and CDR2 are ENHRY and SYGVKD. There are 18 residues in the CDR3. Losses at the gene ends were 6 bases for V and 5 bases for J; bases not matched to a gene: 14. CDR3 residues: CAISPGTSGGRGLETQYF. CDR3 DNA: TGTGCCATCAGCCCCGGGACTAGCGGGGGTCGGGGGCTTGAGACCCAGTACTTC.

V is TRBV19 and J is TRBJ2-2, with TRBD2 identical over 12 bases. V gave up 3 bases and J gave up 1 base; unmatched junction bases: 0. There are 16 residues in the CDR3. Germline V gene sequence: CDR1 LNHDA, CDR2 SQIVND (reference sequence). CDR3 nucleotides: TGTGCCAGTAGTATGGGACTAGCGGGGAACACCGGGGAGCTGTTTTTT. Residues: CASSMGLAGNTGELFF.

The chain recombines TRBV5-6 with TRBJ2-7, with TRBD2 matching 11 bases. The trim removed 4 bases at V and 3 bases at J, leaving 6 bases unmatched. The germline CDR1 and CDR2 sequences are SGHDT and YYEEEE. The CDR3 loop spans 15 amino acids. The chain's CDR3 is CASSVAGTSGYEQYF. The CDR3 DNA is TGTGCCAGCAGCGTCGCGGGGACTAGCGGCTACGAGCAGTACTTC. Variable domain in full (rest from reference TRBV5-6 and TRBJ2-7): DAGVTQSPTHLIKTRGQQVTLRCSPKSGHDTVSWYQQALGQGPQFIFQYYEEEERQRGNFPDRFSGHQFPNYSSELNVNALLLGDSALYLCASSVAGTSGYEQYFGPGTRLTVT.

The rearrangement joins TRBV7-2 to TRBJ1-4; D perhaps matches TRBD1 (5 bases). Between the trimmed V and J ends, which lost 1 base and 4 bases, there was a span of 10 bases. Germline CDR1 is SGHTA and CDR2 is FQGNSA. The CDR3 covers 15 residues. The CDR3 DNA sequence: TGTGCCAGCAGCTTAGGAACAGGCTTTAATGAAAAACTGTTTTTT. It translates to CASSLGTGFNEKLFF.

The genes are TRBV5-1 and TRBJ2-7; D unresolved. Germline V gene sequence: CDR1 SGHRS, CDR2 YFSETQ. The CDR3 is 13 amino acids. V was pared by 4 bases and J by 2 bases, with 10 bases between. The CDR3 region is CASSPDGAYEQYF. For the CDR3, the DNA is TGCGCCAGCAGCCCAGACGGCGCCTACGAGCAGTACTTC. Drawing the rest from reference TRBV5-1 and TRBJ2-7, the complete variable domain is KAGVTQTPRYLIKTRGQQVTLSCSPISGHRSVSWYQQTPGQGLQFLFEYFSETQRNKGNFPGRFSGRQFSNSRSEMNVSTLELGDSALYLCASSPDGAYEQYFGPGTRLTVT.

CDR3 sequence (DNA): TGTGCCAGCAGCGTAGGGTACGCTGACGGAGCTTTCTTT. It is translated as CASSVGYADGAFF. The rearrangement links TRBV11-1 to TRBJ1-1; the D is unclear. Trimming removed 5 bases at V and 10 bases at J, with 17 bases between. The CDR3 contains 13 residues. The V gene's germline CDR1 is SGHAT and CDR2 FQDESV (reference sequence).

On this clone: This sample includes further DNA sequences coding for the same CDR3. The V gene is TRBV11-2, the J gene TRBJ2-2; either TRBD1 or TRBD2 may fit D (5 bases each). The length of the CDR3 is 14 residues. V was cut by 2 bases and J by 3 bases, with 7 bases left in between. CDR1 is SGHAT, CDR2 FQNNGV, per germline. CDR3 bases: TGTGCCAGCAGCTTAAGAGGGGACACCGGGGAGCTGTTTTTT. Encoded protein: CASSLRGDTGELFF.

The CDR3, as DNA: TGTGCCAGCAAGGCAGCTAGCGGGGACACCTCCTACGAGCAGTACTTC. Its protein product is CASKAASGDTSYEQYF. V is TRBV2 and J is TRBJ2-7; 9 bases match TRBD2. The V segment lost 7 bases and the J segment 0 bases; nucleotides outside the gene matches: 10. The CDR3 has 16 residues. Germline V CDR1 and CDR2: SNHLY, FYNNEI.

V is TRBV4-3 and J is TRBJ1-2; D is undetermined. CDR1 and CDR2 from the germline V gene are LGHNA and YSLEER. This CDR3 has 15 residues. The V and J ends lost 1 base and 0 bases respectively, with 9 bases between them. The CDR3 sequence: CASSQVQEANYGYTF. The CDR3 DNA is TGCGCCAGCAGCCAAGTTCAGGAGGCTAACTATGGCTACACCTTC.

The rearrangement uses TRBV2 and TRBJ1-3; TRBD1 agrees at 11 bases. The germline CDR1 and CDR2 sequences are SNHLY and FYNNEI. Trimming at V came to 6 bases and at J to 7 bases, leaving 2 bases not matched to a gene. The CDR3 has 13 residues. CDR3 sequence (DNA): TGTGCCAGCAGCGGACAGGGGGCGAACACCATATATTTT. Its protein is CASSGQGANTIYF.

The V call is TRBV23-1, the J call TRBJ1-5; tentative D call: TRBD1 (6 bases). TRBV23-1 is noted as an ORF with a role that remains uncertain. The CDR3 is 15 residues long. CDR3 nucleotides: TGCGCGCGCGATGACAGAGTCCGAGGGGGGCAGCCCCAGCATTTT. Translating it yields CARDDRVRGGQPQHF.

The rearrangement links TRBV10-3 to TRBJ2-3; perhaps TRBD2 as D (5 bases). Trimming shortened V by 3 bases and J by 0 bases, and 10 bases separated the two germline ends. There are 15 residues in the CDR3. Per germline, CDR1 ENHRY and CDR2 SYGVKD. CDR3 in DNA: TGTGCCATCAGTGAATCCGGGGTGAGCACAGATACGCAGTATTTT. Translating gives CAISESGVSTDTQYF.

The V and J genes are TRBV6-5 and TRBJ2-7, with D possibly TRBD2 on 5 matching bases. CDR1 and CDR2 (germline): MNHEY, SVGAGI. Trimming left V 0 bases short and J 2 bases short, with 14 bases between. The CDR3 is made up of 16 amino acids. CDR3 sequence (DNA): TGTGCCAGCAGTTACTCGAGCGGCCGGTCTACCTACGAGCAGTACTTC. Translating it yields CASSYSSGRSTYEQYF.

The chain employs TRBV6-6 and TRBJ1-2, with no clear D. CDR1 and CDR2 (germline): MNHNY, SVGAGI (reference sequence). V dropped 7 bases and J dropped 5 bases, with 11 bases sitting between them. The CDR3 has 12 residues. This CDR3 is CASTLSGYGYTF. CDR3 in DNA: TGTGCCAGCACCTTGTCTGGTTATGGCTACACCTTC.

The chain couples TRBV7-2 to TRBJ2-3; no clear D. Trimming removed 0 bases from V and 4 bases from J, with 8 bases in between. Germline values: CDR1 SGHTA, CDR2 FQGNSA. The CDR3 is made up of 14 amino acids. In DNA, the CDR3 is TGTGCCAGCAGCTTAGCGAGTCCGCCAGATACGCAGTATTTT. The encoded protein is CASSLASPPDTQYF.

V is TRBV19 and J is TRBJ1-1, with TRBD1 matching over 10 bases. Germline V gene lookup returns CDR1 LNHDA and CDR2 SQIVND (reference sequence). V was clipped by 4 bases and J by 14 bases; unmatched bases: 19. This CDR3 spans 16 amino acids. The CDR3 coding sequence is TGTGCCAGTAGTACCTTACCGGGACAGGGGACCTCTGTTAAGTTCTTT. Amino acid sequence: CASSTLPGQGTSVKFF. The whole variable domain, remainder taken from reference TRBV19 and TRBJ1-1, is DGGITQSPKYLFRKEGQNVTLSCEQNLNHDAMYWYRQDPGQGLRLIYYSQIVNDFQKGDIAEGYSVSREKKESFPLTVTSAQKNPTAFYLCASSTLPGQGTSVKFFGQGTRLTVV.

This clone was detected a few times. The chain has TRBV19 and TRBJ1-4; TRBD1 is a possible D gene (5 bases). V was trimmed by 0 bases and J by 4 bases, leaving 12 bases between them. CDR1 LNHDA and CDR2 SQIVND come from the germline V gene (reference sequence). The CDR3 extends over 16 amino acids. CDR3 sequence (DNA): TGTGCCAGTAGTATAGATCGAACAGGTGGTAATGAAAAACTGTTTTTT. The encoded protein is CASSIDRTGGNEKLFF.

This chain links TRBV30 with TRBJ2-2, with 8 positions matching TRBD2. The V and J ends lost 2 bases and 6 bases, in that order; junction bases with no gene match: 14. CDR1 GTSNPN and CDR2 SVGIG come from the germline V gene (reference sequence). The CDR3 length is 17 residues. CDR3 sequence (DNA): TGTGCCTGGAGTACCCCTGGACGTCCGGGGGGGTCCGGGGAGCTGTTTTTT. Translation gives CAWSTPGRPGGSGELFF.

This clone was found a few times. V usage is TRBV6-5 and J usage is TRBJ1-1; D possibly corresponds to TRBD1 (5 bases). The germline V gene has CDR1 MNHEY and CDR2 SVGAGI. The CDR3 loop spans 16 amino acids. The V gene lost 2 bases and the J gene lost 1 base, with 14 bases spanning the gap. CDR3 region: CASSYGAVTWNTEAFF. CDR3 nucleotides: TGTGCCAGCAGTTACGGGGCGGTCACCTGGAACACTGAAGCTTTCTTT.

V is TRBV5-6 and J is TRBJ2-4, with 7 bases identical to TRBD1. The CDR3 consists of 14 residues. CDR1 and CDR2 from the germline V gene are SGHDT and YYEEEE. With V trimmed by 5 bases and J by 1 base, 3 bases remained unmatched. This CDR3 reads CASSETGAKNIQYF. The CDR3 DNA follows: TGTGCCAGCAGTGAGACAGGGGCCAAAAACATTCAGTACTTC.

The V and J genes are TRBV6-5 and TRBJ1-1; the D is unclear. The germline gives CDR1 MNHEY, CDR2 SVGAGI. Trimming left V 1 base short and J 7 bases short, with 10 bases between. CDR3 length: 13 amino acids. This CDR3 reads CASSYFGRDEAFF. As DNA, the CDR3 is TGTGCCAGCAGTTACTTCGGGAGAGATGAAGCTTTCTTT.

The chain links TRBV27 to TRBJ1-6, with TRBD1 as a possible D gene (5 bases). The CDR3 runs to 15 residues. Per the germline V gene, CDR1 is MNHEY and CDR2 is SMNVEV (reference sequence). The germline V and J ends were trimmed by 2 bases and 7 bases, with 12 bases remaining between them. CDR3 sequence: CASSLARQINSPLHF. The CDR3 bases are TGTGCCAGCAGTTTAGCGAGACAGATAAATTCACCCCTCCACTTT.

The chain combines TRBV6-5 with TRBJ1-5, with D uncertain. CDR1 MNHEY and CDR2 SVGAGI come from the germline V gene. V was shortened by 2 bases and J by 2 bases, with 7 bases between the two germline ends. The CDR3 is 14 residues long. CDR3 DNA sequence: TGTGCCAGCAGTTACCGTCCGGGCAATCAGCCCCAGCATTTT. Translating gives CASSYRPGNQPQHF.

The chain employs TRBV6-1 and TRBJ2-7; tentative D call: TRBD1 (6 bases). V was cut by 4 bases and J by 3 bases, with 16 bases left in between. CDR1 and CDR2 (germline): MNHNS, SASEGT. The CDR3 is 15 residues long. CDR3 sequence (DNA): TGTGCCAGCAGTGGACCGCGGACAGATCTCTACGAGCAGTACTTC. As protein: CASSGPRTDLYEQYF.

V gene TRBV6-5 combines with J gene TRBJ1-1, with TRBD1 as a possible D gene (5 bases). V shed 0 bases and J shed 3 bases, with 11 bases lying between them. CDR3 length: 15 residues. The germline gives CDR1 MNHEY, CDR2 SVGAGI. The CDR3 DNA sequence: TGTGCCAGCAGTTACTCGGGGGGTTCGGACACTGAAGCTTTCTTT. It yields the protein CASSYSGGSDTEAFF.

This clone was recorded only once. The J gene is TRBJ1-6, the V gene TRBV5-1; a weak D match, TRBD1 (5 bases). CDR1 and CDR2 from the germline V gene are SGHRS and YFSETQ. V was trimmed by 0 bases and J by 2 bases, leaving 9 bases between them. The CDR3 spans 16 residues. The CDR3 region has the DNA TGCGCCAGCAGCTTGGCGGGCAGGGCCTATAATTCACCCCTCCACTTT. Translation gives CASSLAGRAYNSPLHF.

The chain joins TRBV5-1 to TRBJ1-1, with 9 bases identical to TRBD1. V lost 3 bases, J lost 9 bases, and 6 bases stayed unmatched. CDR1 and CDR2 (germline): SGHRS, YFSETQ. The CDR3 runs to 13 residues. CDR3: CASSWEQGAKAFF. DNA for the CDR3: TGCGCCAGCAGCTGGGAACAGGGGGCGAAAGCTTTCTTT.

V gene TRBV19 combines with J gene TRBJ1-2; 9 bases align to TRBD1. Per germline, CDR1 LNHDA and CDR2 SQIVND (reference sequence). The CDR3 spans 15 residues. V gave up 6 bases and J gave up 8 bases; unmatched junction bases: 13. This CDR3 is CASSLRPGTGPGYTF. The CDR3 DNA is TGTGCCAGTAGCCTCCGCCCCGGGACAGGGCCCGGCTACACCTTC.